The present T cell receptor (beta chain) was sequenced within a study of shared clonotypes between healthy human individuals. Study-wide background: Two female and three male donors aged 18 to 49 were enrolled.

The donors were all Caucasian adults (living in Nashville, Tennessee). Unsorted PBMC replicate PCRs drew on about 0.3 ug DNA, representing 30,000 to 35,000 T cell genomes. The protocol was immunoSEQ multiplex PCR, while the TCRdb copy is restricted to in-frame clones and leaves out a portion. The profile shows some 530,000 clones, approximately 80% of them singletons. J lost 3 bases, V lost 7 bases, and 15 bases had no gene match. Per the germline V gene, CDR1 is MDHEN and CDR2 is SYDVKM. The CDR3 has 16 amino acids. Input material: PBMCs. The TCR comes from a woman in her thirties or forties in good health. Some clones in this sample may be carry-over from other donors' samples. This chain joins TRBV28 and TRBJ2-7, with 7 bases that match TRBD2. CDR3 DNA: TGTGCCAGCACCCCCTTGGGGAGGGCTAGCGGCTACGAGCAGTACTTC. It codes for CASTPLGRASGYEQYF.